The subject of this entry is one T cell receptor (beta chain). Its antigen is unknown. Random hexamers were used to reverse transcribe the RNA input (roughly 0.5 to 1 ug). TCRdb fed the immunoSEQ multiplex PCR reads into MiXCR, producing one record per CDR3 protein. Among 200,000 to 250,000 distinct CDR3 sequences listed, roughly 93% were seen once. The entry originates in a study of CD8 T cells in Susac syndrome. CDR3 length equals 15 residues. With 4 bases clipped from V and 3 bases from J, the junction kept 5 bases outside the gene matches. CDR1 DFQATT and CDR2 SNEGSKA come from the germline V gene (reference sequence). Study-level points and caveats: The number of individuals included in the study's TCR sequencing and HLA analysis was acknowledged as relatively small.

The sequencing sample was made of CD4+ T cells from PBMCs. The V and J genes are TRBV20-1 and TRBJ2-2; 10 bases agree with TRBD1. The TCR originated in a human donor with Susac syndrome. CDR3 DNA: TGCAGTGCTACGAGGACAGGGGGAGACACCGGGGAGCTGTTTTTT. Its translation: CSATRTGGDTGELFF.